This passage covers 16 T cell receptor beta chains from one sample sequenced in a study of Ad26.COV2.S vaccination and SARS-CoV-2 variants. Data came from immunoSEQ multiplex PCR; TCRdb stores just in-frame clones and leaves some out. The data contain about 680,000 clones, 89% of them singletons. Treatment of the sample: about 20 received Ad26.COV2.S at low or high dose, single or two shots; about 5 received placebo; per-sample allocation not given. Vaccine and placebo recipients were sampled on day 63 after the first injection. The sequencing used peripheral blood, collected in a trial of Ad26.COV2.S vaccine versus placebo. These receptor sequences come from a person aged 18-65 years who received the Ad26.COV2.S COVID-19 vaccine or a placebo.

This chain connects TRBV14 to TRBJ2-5; 9 bases align to TRBD2. CDR1 and CDR2 (germline): SGHDN, FVKESK. Trimming took 5 bases from V and 4 from J; bases not matched to a gene: 8. This CDR3 region has 15 residues. The CDR3 region is CASSWSGGRGETQYF. CDR3 sequence (DNA): TGTGCCAGCAGCTGGAGCGGGGGGAGAGGAGAGACCCAGTACTTC.

J is TRBJ2-7 and V is TRBV5-5; D is unresolved. Germline CDR1 and CDR2: SGHKS and YYEKEE (reference sequence). V was pared by 0 bases and J by 4 bases, with 14 bases between. The CDR3 spans 15 residues. CDR3 amino acids: CASSLGDLPSYEQYF. The DNA for the CDR3 is TGTGCCAGCAGCTTGGGTGACCTCCCCTCATACGAGCAGTACTTC. Filled out from reference TRBV5-5 and TRBJ2-7, the complete variable domain reads DAGVTQSPTHLIKTRGQQVTLRCSPISGHKSVSWYQQVLGQGPQFIFQYYEKEERGRGNFPDRFSARQFPNYSSELNVNALLLGDSALYLCASSLGDLPSYEQYFGPGTRLTVT.

The chain has TRBV30 and TRBJ1-2, with D maybe TRBD1 (5 bases). CDR3 length: 11 amino acids. Germline CDR1 reads GTSNPN; CDR2 reads SVGIG (reference sequence). With 6 bases removed from V and 7 bases from J, the gap between germline ends came to 12 bases. CDR3 region: CACPGLSGYTF. CDR3 coding DNA: TGTGCCTGCCCGGGACTCTCTGGCTACACCTTC.

The chain uses TRBV19 and TRBJ2-1, with D hard to call. Germline CDR1 reads LNHDA; CDR2 reads SQIVND (reference sequence). The length of the CDR3 is 13 residues. With 6 bases removed from V and 9 bases from J, the gap between germline ends came to 15 bases. CDR3 in DNA: TGTGCCAGTAGAGACTTGATCGACCGTGAGCAGTTCTTC. This encodes CASRDLIDREQFF.

The chain uses TRBV6-5 and TRBJ1-1; 9 bases line up with TRBD1. J gave up 2 bases and V 3 bases, and 7 bases lay outside the gene matches. CDR3 size: 16 residues. Per germline, CDR1 MNHEY and CDR2 SVGAGI. The CDR3 bases are TGTGCCAGCAGTTATAGGGGACAGGGCCACAACACTGAAGCTTTCTTT. The encoded protein is CASSYRGQGHNTEAFF.

The chain has TRBV9 and TRBJ2-2; D perhaps matches TRBD1 (6 bases). Germline V gene data show CDR1 as SGDLS and CDR2 as YYNGEE. The CDR3 loop spans 15 amino acids. The germline V and J ends were trimmed by 4 bases and 3 bases, with 13 bases remaining between them. DNA for the CDR3: TGTGCCAGCAGCATACAGGGCCGTGACACCGGGGAGCTGTTTTTT. Its translation: CASSIQGRDTGELFF.

The chain employs TRBV7-9 and TRBJ1-2; TRBD1 is a possible D gene (5 bases). V lost 5 bases and J 4 bases, leaving 11 bases between the germline ends. The CDR3 has 13 amino acids. Germline lookup yields CDR1 SEHNR and CDR2 FQNEAQ (reference sequence). The CDR3 DNA reads as TGTGCCAGCAGCCAAACCGGGACCTATGGCTACACCTTC. It translates to CASSQTGTYGYTF.

Regarding this clone: This same CDR3 is encoded by further DNA sequences in the sample. The chain recombines TRBV5-1 with TRBJ2-1, with TRBD1 identical over 7 bases. J was trimmed by 1 base and V by 0 bases; bases with no gene match: 1. This CDR3 contains 15 residues. CDR1 is SGHRS, CDR2 YFSETQ, per germline. The DNA of the CDR3 is TGCGCCAGCAGCTTGGGACAGGGATCCTACAATGAGCAGTTCTTC. The encoded protein is CASSLGQGSYNEQFF.

The sample holds one count of this clone. The chain links TRBV5-4 to TRBJ2-5; no definite D call. Trimming took 3 bases from V and 2 from J, leaving 14 bases between them. Germline CDR1 is SGHNT and CDR2 is YYREEE (reference sequence). The length of the CDR3 is 15 residues. CDR3 nucleotide sequence: TGTGCCAGCAGCTCAGCCCTAGGGAAACAAGAGACCCAGTACTTC. Amino acids: CASSSALGKQETQYF. Based on the CDR3 plus reference TRBV5-4 and TRBJ2-5, the full variable domain is ETGVTQSPTHLIKTRGQQVTLRCSSQSGHNTVSWYQQALGQGPQFIFQYYREEENGRGNFPPRFSGLQFPNYSSELNVNALELDDSALYLCASSSALGKQETQYFGPGTRLLVL.

The genes are TRBV27 and TRBJ2-1; the match to TRBD2 covers 9 bases. The CDR3 spans 15 residues. Germline loops: CDR1 MNHEY, CDR2 SMNVEV (reference sequence). Trimming took 2 bases from V and 11 from J; bases not matched to a gene: 10. This CDR3 is CASSLLASGKRQQFF. The CDR3 region has the DNA TGTGCCAGCAGTTTACTGGCTAGCGGGAAACGGCAGCAGTTCTTC.

This clone was seen a few times. This rearrangement joins TRBV6-2 or TRBV6-3 to TRBJ1-2, with D possibly TRBD1 on 5 matching bases. Between the trimmed V and J ends, which lost 0 bases and 8 bases, there was a span of 10 bases. Germline V gene sequence: CDR1 MNHEY, CDR2 SVGEGT. The CDR3 runs 13 residues. CDR3 DNA: TGTGCCAGCAGTTACTCAGAGGGGCTCGGCTACACCTTC. Amino acid sequence: CASSYSEGLGYTF.

V is TRBV5-4 and J is TRBJ2-3; 15 nucleotides line up with TRBD2. Germline CDR1 reads SGHNT; CDR2 reads YYREEE (reference sequence). Trimming at V came to 4 bases and at J to 5 bases, leaving 8 bases not matched to a gene. The CDR3 runs 17 residues. This CDR3 reads CASSRGLAGGLLDTQYF. CDR3 DNA: TGTGCCAGCAGCAGAGGACTAGCGGGAGGGCTATTAGATACGCAGTATTTT.

Comments on this clone: Other DNA variants within this sample encode the same CDR3. This sequence joins TRBV18 and TRBJ2-1; 11 bases map to TRBD2. CDR3 size: 15 residues. CDR1 KGHSH and CDR2 LQKENI come from the germline V gene. Unmatched junction bases numbered 5, after V lost 6 bases and J lost 4 bases. CDR3 sequence (DNA): TGTGCCAGCTCTCCCGGGACTAGCGGTTACAATGAGCAGTTCTTC. It specifies CASSPGTSGYNEQFF.

This clone was counted only a few times. Other DNA sequences within the sample encode an identical CDR3. The chain combines TRBV6-5 with TRBJ2-7, with 9 bases aligning to TRBD1. The CDR3 loop spans 15 amino acids. The germline V gene has CDR1 MNHEY and CDR2 SVGAGI. V shed 0 bases and J 1 base; nucleotides not matched to a gene: 1. CDR3 nucleotides: TGTGCCAGCAGTTACTCCGGGACAGGGTCCTACGAGCAGTACTTC. Translating gives CASSYSGTGSYEQYF.

The chain is built from TRBV5-1 and TRBJ1-1; 7 bases fit TRBD1. J lost 4 bases, V lost 7 bases, and 4 bases had no gene match. Germline CDR1 is SGHRS and CDR2 is YFSETQ. This CDR3 is built from 12 residues. The CDR3 is CASGGTVTEAFF. The CDR3 DNA sequence: TGCGCCAGCGGCGGGACAGTCACTGAAGCTTTCTTT. The full variable domain, with the rest looked up from reference TRBV5-1 and TRBJ1-1, is KAGVTQTPRYLIKTRGQQVTLSCSPISGHRSVSWYQQTPGQGLQFLFEYFSETQRNKGNFPGRFSGRQFSNSRSEMNVSTLELGDSALYLCASGGTVTEAFFGQGTRLTVV.

V gene TRBV5-1 combines with J gene TRBJ2-5; perhaps TRBD2 as D (5 bases). Trimming pared 4 bases from V and 0 bases from J, leaving 7 bases between. Germline values: CDR1 SGHRS, CDR2 YFSETQ. The CDR3 length is 13 residues. CDR3 bases: TGCGCCAGCAGCAGGGAGTACCAAGAGACCCAGTACTTC. This codes for CASSREYQETQYF.